Below are 18 T cell receptor beta chains sequenced from a single sample in a study of blood T cell repertoires in COVID-19. TCRdb's table, derived via immunoSEQ multiplex PCR, lists solely in-frame clones and lacks some. The sample contains roughly 250,000 clones, 75% to 90% of which appear only once. Sequenced: PBMCs or T cells enriched from blood (not recorded which). The receptor set was obtained from a young woman who had recovered from COVID-19.

The gene calls are TRBV9 and TRBJ2-5, with TRBD1 matching over 8 bases. The ends lost 3 bases at V and 4 bases at J; junction bases unmatched: 5. Germline V gene sequence: CDR1 SGDLS, CDR2 YYNGEE. This CDR3 contains 14 residues. The CDR3, as DNA: TGTGCCAGCAGCGAGCAGGGGGCTGTAGAGACCCAGTACTTC. This translates into CASSEQGAVETQYF.

This clone was recorded a few times. The V and J genes are TRBV19 and TRBJ1-1; TRBD1 aligns across 8 bases. The CDR3 totals 17 residues. CDR1 LNHDA and CDR2 SQIVND come from the germline V gene (reference sequence). V dropped 2 bases and J dropped 2; count of bases not matched to a gene: 10. The CDR3 DNA reads TGTGCCAGTAGTATAAACGCCCTGACAGGGGTCAACACTGAAGCTTTCTTT. It yields the protein CASSINALTGVNTEAFF.

This chain connects TRBV21-1 to TRBJ1-1. TRBV21-1 is classified as a pseudogene. The CDR3 is 14 amino acids. In DNA, the CDR3 is TGTGCCAGCAGGTTCGGTCCAATGAACACTGAAGCTTTCTTT. Translation gives CASRFGPMNTEAFF.

The chain carries TRBV19 and TRBJ2-7; no definite D call. Germline V lookup: CDR1 LNHDA, CDR2 SQIVND (reference sequence). Trimming took off 4 bases at V and 2 bases at J, with 9 bases between the two ends. The CDR3 length is 13 residues. The CDR3, as DNA: TGTGCCAGTAGTAGCAACCGGGCCTACGAGCAGTACTTC. Its translation: CASSSNRAYEQYF.

The chain recombines TRBV19 with TRBJ1-2, with D unclear. The germline V gene encodes CDR1 LNHDA and CDR2 SQIVND (reference sequence). The CDR3 is 12 amino acids. V lost 2 bases and J 6 bases, leaving 7 bases between the germline ends. CDR3 protein: CASSILGHGYTF. The CDR3 DNA sequence: TGTGCCAGTAGTATACTTGGCCATGGCTACACCTTC.

The rearrangement links TRBV29-1 to TRBJ1-1; the D is unclear. Trimming took off 3 bases at V and 0 bases at J, with 11 bases between the two ends. There are 14 residues in the CDR3. Germline CDR1 SQVTM, CDR2 ANQGSEA. The CDR3 region has the DNA TGCAGCGTTGATACGGGGTTTATGAACACTGAAGCTTTCTTT. It translates to CSVDTGFMNTEAFF.

This sequence joins TRBV15 and TRBJ2-2, with 10 bases lining up with TRBD1. CDR1 and CDR2 (germline): LNHNV, YYDKDF (reference sequence). The CDR3 sequence is 15 residues long. Germline trimming cut 7 bases from V and 5 bases from J; bases unmatched to any gene: 7. Written as DNA, the CDR3 is TGTGCCACCAAATGGACAGGGGGTAATACCGGGGAGCTGTTTTTT. It specifies CATKWTGGNTGELFF.

The chain couples TRBV6-5 to TRBJ1-1, with a possible D match to TRBD1 (6 bases). V was clipped by 6 bases and J by 8 bases, with 10 bases between them. CDR3 size: 11 residues. Germline values: CDR1 MNHEY, CDR2 SVGAGI. The CDR3 DNA is TGTGCCAGCAGCGCAGGGGTCGAAGCTTTCTTT. This translates into CASSAGVEAFF.

The chain carries TRBV19 and TRBJ2-2, with D unresolved. Germline CDR1 reads LNHDA; CDR2 reads SQIVND (reference sequence). V lost 5 bases to trimming and J lost 3 bases, with 10 bases between them. This CDR3 is 14 amino acids long. The CDR3 reads CASSSYLDTGELFF. The CDR3 DNA reads TGTGCCAGTAGTTCTTACTTGGACACCGGGGAGCTGTTTTTT.

The chain carries TRBV30 and TRBJ1-5; D is unresolved. Germline values: CDR1 GTSNPN, CDR2 SVGIG (reference sequence). Trimming shortened V by 2 bases and J by 8 bases, and 13 bases separated the two germline ends. The CDR3 extends over 13 amino acids. The DNA of the CDR3 is TGTGCCTGGAGTCGCCTACCCCAAGAGCCCCAGCATTTT. Translation: CAWSRLPQEPQHF. Based on the CDR3 plus reference TRBV30 and TRBJ1-5, the full variable domain is SQTIHQWPATLVQPVGSPLSLECTVEGTSNPNLYWYRQAAGRGLQLLFYSVGIGQISSEVPQNLSASRPQDRQFILSSKKLLLSDSGFYLCAWSRLPQEPQHFGDGTRLSIL.

V is TRBV11-2 and J is TRBJ1-6; tentative D call: TRBD1 (6 bases). CDR1 and CDR2 from the germline V gene are SGHAT and FQNNGV. V was clipped by 8 bases and J by 8 bases, with 16 bases between them. This CDR3 contains 14 residues. The DNA of the CDR3 is TGTGCCAGCGTGGGGGCAGGGTTGGATTCACCCCTCCACTTT. Its protein is CASVGAGLDSPLHF.

This clone was counted a single time. This chain uses TRBV6-1 with TRBJ1-5; TRBD1 is a possible D gene (5 bases). V was clipped by 3 bases and J by 7 bases, with 10 bases between them. The CDR3 is made up of 13 amino acids. Germline-derived CDR1 and CDR2 are MNHNS and SASEGT. CDR3 nucleotide sequence: TGTGCCAGCAGTGACGGGGGGGGACAGCCCCAGCATTTT. Its translation is CASSDGGGQPQHF.

This rearrangement joins TRBV6-5 to TRBJ1-5; no clear D. This CDR3 spans 15 amino acids. The germline V gene encodes CDR1 MNHEY and CDR2 SVGAGI. V lost 0 bases and J 1 base, leaving 7 bases between the germline ends. Here the CDR3 reads CASSYSWESNQPQHF. The CDR3 DNA follows: TGTGCCAGCAGTTACTCGTGGGAGAGCAATCAGCCCCAGCATTTT.

The chain couples TRBV11-2 to TRBJ2-3; unclear D gene. V was pared by 3 bases and J by 6 bases, with 7 bases between. The CDR3 totals 12 residues. Germline-derived CDR1 and CDR2 are SGHAT and FQNNGV. The chain's CDR3 is CASSLTGDTQYF. The CDR3 DNA reads as TGTGCCAGCAGCTTGACGGGTGATACGCAGTATTTT.

The gene calls are TRBV19 and TRBJ2-4, with TRBD1 identical over 8 bases. In germline, CDR1 is LNHDA, CDR2 SQIVND (reference sequence). With V trimmed by 5 bases and J by 13 bases, 10 bases remained unmatched. This CDR3 has 13 residues. CDR3 bases: TGTGCCAGTAGTGCCATCGGACAGGGCGCCCAGTACTTC. It is translated as CASSAIGQGAQYF.

CDR3 nucleotides: TGTGCCAGCAGCATAGACCCAGGGACTCAATACTATGGCTACACCTTC. It codes for CASSIDPGTQYYGYTF. The chain uses TRBV7-2 and TRBJ1-2; weak D call: TRBD1 (5 bases). Trimming shortened V by 5 bases and J by 3 bases, and 19 bases separated the two germline ends. The CDR3 is 16 residues long. CDR1 and CDR2 (germline): SGHTA, FQGNSA.

The chain carries TRBV5-6 and TRBJ1-2; 9 nucleotides agree with TRBD1. In germline, CDR1 is SGHDT, CDR2 YYEEEE. V lost 4 bases, J lost 4 bases, and 8 bases stayed unmatched. This CDR3 is built from 15 residues. In nucleotides, the CDR3 is TGTGCCAGCAGCATTTACCGGGACAGGGTCTATGGCTACACCTTC. This sequence encodes CASSIYRDRVYGYTF.

The chain uses TRBV9 and TRBJ1-4, with 9 nucleotides matching TRBD1. CDR1 is SGDLS, CDR2 YYNGEE, per germline. The V and J ends lost 3 bases and 7 bases, in that order; junction bases with no gene match: 7. This CDR3 comprises 15 residues. This CDR3 is CASSEQGAEAEKLFF. The CDR3 DNA reads as TGTGCCAGCAGCGAACAGGGGGCTGAGGCTGAAAAACTGTTTTTT.